These 17 T cell receptor beta chains were sequenced from one sample in a study of blood T cell repertoires in COVID-19. Sequenced by immunoSEQ multiplex PCR; TCRdb stores in-frame clones only, minus some. The sample lists 85,000 to 100,000 clones; 75% to 90% were seen once. What was sequenced was peripheral blood. The source of these receptors is a man aged 45 to 65 with active or convalescent COVID-19.

The chain uses TRBV12-3 or TRBV12-4 and TRBJ2-5, with 7 bases matching TRBD2. CDR3 length equals 13 residues. V shed 6 bases, J shed 7 bases, and the junction held 8 bases outside the gene matches. The CDR3: CASSRGRVLTQYF. Written as DNA, the CDR3 is TGTGCCAGCAGCCGAGGGAGGGTTTTGACCCAGTACTTC.

The chain links TRBV24-1 to TRBJ1-5; TRBD1 matches at 7 bases. In germline, CDR1 is KGHDR, CDR2 SFDVKD. Trimming at V came to 3 bases and at J to 5 bases, leaving 6 bases not matched to a gene. CDR3 length: 15 amino acids. The CDR3 reads CATSDRQGRHQPQHF. Here the CDR3 DNA reads TGTGCCACCAGTGATCGACAGGGTAGGCATCAGCCCCAGCATTTT.

This chain connects TRBV29-1 to TRBJ2-3, with 9 bases identical to TRBD1. The CDR3 covers 14 residues. With 6 bases clipped from V and 7 bases from J, the junction kept 11 bases outside the gene matches. The germline CDR1 and CDR2 sequences are SQVTM and ANQGSEA. The CDR3 region is CSVEKGQGVNTQYF. The CDR3 coding sequence is TGCAGCGTAGAGAAGGGACAGGGCGTAAATACGCAGTATTTT.

The chain couples TRBV15 to TRBJ2-7, with 9 bases that match TRBD1. CDR1 is LNHNV, CDR2 YYDKDF, per germline (reference sequence). The CDR3 contains 16 residues. V was clipped by 1 base and J by 1 base; unmatched bases: 5. CDR3 in amino acids: CATSRGWDRVSYEQYF. CDR3 coding DNA: TGTGCCACCAGCAGAGGGTGGGACAGGGTTTCCTACGAGCAGTACTTC. Full variable domain (outside the CDR3, taken from reference TRBV15 and TRBJ2-7): DAMVIQNPRYQVTQFGKPVTLSCSQTLNHNVMYWYQQKSSQAPKLLFHYYDKDFNNEADTPDNFQSRRPNTSFCFLDIRSPGLGDTAMYLCATSRGWDRVSYEQYFGPGTRLTVT.

The chain combines TRBV6-6 with TRBJ1-3; tentatively, D is TRBD1 (5 bases). From germline, CDR1 is MNHNY and CDR2 SVGAGI (reference sequence). The V end lost 8 bases, the J end lost 0 bases, and 14 bases lay between the germline ends. The CDR3 covers 15 residues. DNA of the CDR3: TGTGCCAGCCGATCCCTCGACAGCTCTGGAAACACCATATATTTT. Protein sequence: CASRSLDSSGNTIYF.

In this sample, this clone turned up once. V gene TRBV19 combines with J gene TRBJ1-4; TRBD1 agrees at 8 bases. With 2 bases clipped from V and 7 bases from J, the junction kept 9 bases outside the gene matches. This CDR3 is 16 amino acids long. In germline, CDR1 is LNHDA, CDR2 SQIVND (reference sequence). In nucleotides, the CDR3 is TGTGCCAGTAGTATATACGCACAGGGGGTTGGTGAAAAACTGTTTTTT. Translation gives CASSIYAQGVGEKLFF.

The chain employs TRBV19 and TRBJ2-1; TRBD1 might be the D (5 bases). CDR1 and CDR2 from the germline V gene are LNHDA and SQIVND (reference sequence). The CDR3 covers 13 residues. Trimming shortened V by 10 bases and J by 1 base, and 11 bases separated the two germline ends. The CDR3 reads CATRQSSYNEQFF. DNA of the CDR3: TGTGCCACGAGACAGTCTTCCTACAATGAGCAGTTCTTC.

This clone was observed a single time. The chain combines TRBV18 with TRBJ1-4; a possible D gene is TRBD1 (5 bases). Trimming pared 6 bases from V and 6 bases from J, leaving 20 bases between. The germline gives CDR1 KGHSH, CDR2 LQKENI. The CDR3 has 16 residues. The CDR3 reads CASSPRTGGADEKLFF. In nucleotides, the CDR3 is TGTGCCAGCTCTCCTCGAACCGGGGGTGCGGATGAAAAACTGTTTTTT.

This clone was picked up one time. CDR3 bases: TGTGCCAGCAGCGGCGGGAGTCGTACCGGGGAGCTGTTTTTT. Encoded protein: CASSGGSRTGELFF. J is TRBJ2-2 and V is TRBV5-5; 7 bases fit TRBD2. V lost 4 bases and J lost 5; bases outside the gene matches: 5. The germline gives CDR1 SGHKS, CDR2 YYEKEE (reference sequence). The CDR3 sequence is 14 residues long.

This clone was picked up one time. The V gene is TRBV28, the J gene TRBJ1-2, with 8 bases identical to TRBD1. CDR1 is MDHEN, CDR2 SYDVKM, per germline. V dropped 4 bases and J dropped 14; count of bases not matched to a gene: 3. The CDR3 extends over 10 amino acids. In nucleotides, the CDR3 is TGTGCCAGCAGTTCGGACAGGGTGACCTTC. As protein: CASSSDRVTF.

The genes are TRBV15 and TRBJ2-2; the match to TRBD1 covers 7 bases. The CDR3 length is 15 residues. Per the germline V gene, CDR1 is LNHNV and CDR2 is YYDKDF (reference sequence). J gave up 6 bases and V 11 bases, and 15 bases lay outside the gene matches. The CDR3 is CAPVLGGWLSGELFF. CDR3 coding DNA: TGTGCCCCGGTATTAGGGGGCTGGTTGTCCGGGGAGCTGTTTTTT. Combining the CDR3 with reference TRBV15 and TRBJ2-2 gives the whole variable domain DAMVIQNPRYQVTQFGKPVTLSCSQTLNHNVMYWYQQKSSQAPKLLFHYYDKDFNNEADTPDNFQSRRPNTSFCFLDIRSPGLGDTAMYLCAPVLGGWLSGELFFGEGSRLTVL.

J is TRBJ1-1 and V is TRBV29-1; TRBD1 matches 7 bases. After removal of 4 bases from V and 5 bases from J, the junction contained 7 bases not matched to a gene. The CDR3 runs 13 residues. Germline V lookup: CDR1 SQVTM, CDR2 ANQGSEA. CDR3 DNA: TGCAGCGTTGTAGTGGCAGGGGGGACTGAAGCTTTCTTT. Protein product: CSVVVAGGTEAFF.

This chain uses TRBV11-2 with TRBJ2-2; no reliable D call. The CDR3 totals 16 residues. The germline V and J ends were trimmed by 7 bases and 5 bases, with 20 bases remaining between them. CDR1 and CDR2 from the germline V gene are SGHAT and FQNNGV. In DNA form, the CDR3 reads TGTGCCAGCAACCGATTTTTGACACTGTCTACCGGGGAGCTGTTTTTT. Translating it yields CASNRFLTLSTGELFF.

J is TRBJ2-1 and V is TRBV2, with 10 bases matching TRBD2. The CDR3 has 14 residues. Per germline, CDR1 SNHLY and CDR2 FYNNEI. Germline trimming cut 6 bases from V and 5 bases from J; bases unmatched to any gene: 4. CDR3 sequence reads: CASSPGLANNEQFF. The CDR3, as DNA: TGTGCCAGCAGCCCGGGACTAGCGAACAATGAGCAGTTCTTC.

The chain carries TRBV14 and TRBJ2-7, with D hard to call. Trimming left V 0 bases short and J 7 bases short, with 7 bases between. CDR1 and CDR2 (germline): SGHDN, FVKESK. This CDR3 region has 12 residues. The chain's CDR3 is CASSQDYSEQYF. In DNA, the CDR3 is TGTGCCAGCAGCCAAGATTATTCTGAGCAGTACTTC.

The V gene is TRBV5-1, the J gene TRBJ2-5, with 10 nucleotides matching TRBD1. Germline-derived CDR1 and CDR2 are SGHRS and YFSETQ. The CDR3 consists of 15 residues. Trimming removed 1 base from V and 4 bases from J; junction bases left unmatched: 4. CDR3 sequence (DNA): TGCGCCAGCAGCTTGAGACAGGGGGCGGGAGAGACCCAGTACTTC. The encoded protein is CASSLRQGAGETQYF.

The CDR3 coding sequence is TGTGCCAGCAGCTTTAAGCAGGGGCTTGGGGCCAACGTCCTGACTTTC. This encodes CASSFKQGLGANVLTF. The chain carries TRBV5-6 and TRBJ2-6, with a tentative D call TRBD1 (6 bases). Germline loops: CDR1 SGHDT, CDR2 YYEEEE. The CDR3 covers 16 residues. The V end lost 2 bases, the J end lost 3 bases, and 12 bases lay between the germline ends.